This passage covers 10 T cell receptor beta chains from one sample sequenced in a study of cytomegalovirus exposure and HLA in healthy donors. The PCR employed 60 Vbeta primers together with 13 Jbeta primers. Assay: immunoSEQ multiplex PCR; the TCRdb copy retains only in-frame clones and omits some. The repertoire holds about 85,000 clones, approximately 70% seen once, with 2.1% in the top ten. The sample consisted of PBMCs. The source is a man younger than 40 in good health and CMV-seronegative.

The chain links TRBV18 to TRBJ1-4; TRBD1 agrees at 7 bases. The CDR3 spans 17 residues. Trimming at V came to 2 bases and at J to 5 bases, leaving 11 bases not matched to a gene. Germline CDR1 and CDR2: KGHSH and LQKENI. The CDR3 nucleotides are TGTGCCAGCTCACCATCTCTGGGACAGAGGGACAATGAAAAACTGTTTTTT. Translation: CASSPSLGQRDNEKLFF.

The chain links TRBV6-4 to TRBJ2-2, with 11 bases that match TRBD2. Germline CDR1 is MRHNA and CDR2 is SNTAGT. This CDR3 region has 16 residues. J gave up 6 bases and V 3 bases, and 6 bases lay outside the gene matches. This CDR3 reads CASSDAQTSGAGELFF. CDR3 in DNA: TGTGCCAGCAGTGATGCCCAGACTAGCGGGGCCGGGGAGCTGTTTTTT.

The genes are TRBV14 and TRBJ1-4; the D is unclear. Trimming took off 1 base at V and 8 bases at J, with 23 bases between the two ends. Germline-derived CDR1 and CDR2 are SGHDN and FVKESK. This CDR3 region has 18 residues. The DNA for the CDR3 is TGTGCCAGCAGCCAAGTATCCCCATGGCCGGGAGAGGGAGAAAAACTGTTTTTT. Translation: CASSQVSPWPGEGEKLFF.

The V gene is TRBV18, the J gene TRBJ2-7, with 7 bases lining up with TRBD2. The CDR3 is 12 residues long. Germline assignment: CDR1 KGHSH and CDR2 LQKENI. Trimming at V came to 3 bases and at J to 13 bases, leaving 9 bases not matched to a gene. CDR3 sequence reads: CASSPWEGPCYF. Here the CDR3 DNA reads TGTGCCAGCTCACCTTGGGAGGGACCTTGTTACTTC. The whole variable domain, remainder taken from reference TRBV18 and TRBJ2-7, is NAGVMQNPRHLVRRRGQEARLRCSPMKGHSHVYWYRQLPEEGLKFMVYLQKENIIDESGMPKERFSAEFPKEGPSILRIQQVVRGDSAAYFCASSPWEGPCYFGPGTRLTVT.

The chain is built from TRBV9 and TRBJ1-1; no definite D call. V dropped 4 bases and J dropped 1 base, with 11 bases sitting between them. Germline-derived CDR1 and CDR2 are SGDLS and YYNGEE. The CDR3 is made up of 14 amino acids. For the CDR3, the DNA is TGTGCCAGCAGCACCCAGGCTCGGAACACTGAAGCTTTCTTT. Translated: CASSTQARNTEAFF.

This clone was observed once. The rearrangement uses TRBV5-1 and TRBJ1-2; TRBD1 is a possible D gene (5 bases). The V end was cut by 3 bases, the J end by 2 bases, with 17 bases between. Germline assignment: CDR1 SGHRS and CDR2 YFSETQ. The CDR3 contains 16 residues. The chain's CDR3 is CASSSLMTDGNYGYTF. The CDR3 DNA sequence: TGCGCCAGCAGCTCCCTTATGACAGACGGCAACTATGGCTACACCTTC.

V is TRBV5-4 and J is TRBJ2-3; 10 nucleotides line up with TRBD1. The trim removed 4 bases at V and 4 bases at J, leaving 6 bases unmatched. The CDR3 has 15 residues. CDR1 is SGHNT and CDR2 is YYREEE in the germline V gene (reference sequence). The CDR3 here is CASSEGQGFPDTQYF. Written as DNA, the CDR3 is TGTGCCAGCAGCGAGGGACAGGGGTTCCCAGATACGCAGTATTTT.

To note about this clone: Compared with germline, one end of the junction differs, possibly owing to a read error. Other nucleotide sequences from this sample produce the same CDR3. The genes are TRBV6-6 and TRBJ2-7; possible D gene TRBD1, 6 bases. Germline V gives CDR1 MNHNY, CDR2 SVGAGI (reference sequence). The CDR3 length is 12 residues. CDR3 residues: CASRKTGYEQYF. CDR3 in DNA: TGTGCCAGCAGAAAAACAGGGTACGAACAGTACTTC.

The chain has TRBV7-2 and TRBJ1-5, with D unresolved. This CDR3 has 14 amino acids. Trimming cost V 5 bases and J 1 base, with 9 bases left between them. Germline CDR1 is SGHTA and CDR2 is FQGNSA. CDR3 in amino acids: CASSPHTSNQPQHF. DNA of the CDR3: TGTGCCAGCAGCCCCCACACAAGCAATCAGCCCCAGCATTTT.

The chain combines TRBV30 with TRBJ1-2, with 7 bases that match TRBD1. CDR1 and CDR2 from the germline V gene are GTSNPN and SVGIG (reference sequence). V gave up 2 bases and J gave up 6 bases; unmatched junction bases: 9. The CDR3 has 14 residues. CDR3 amino acids: CAWSSRQGRHGYTF. DNA of the CDR3: TGTGCCTGGAGTTCCCGACAGGGTCGGCATGGCTACACCTTC. The whole variable domain, filled in from reference TRBV30 and TRBJ1-2, reads SQTIHQWPATLVQPVGSPLSLECTVEGTSNPNLYWYRQAAGRGLQLLFYSVGIGQISSEVPQNLSASRPQDRQFILSSKKLLLSDSGFYLCAWSSRQGRHGYTFGSGTRLTVV.